This TCR beta chain came from a study of early stage breast cancer tumors. Study-wide points: Enriched TCRB sequences shared across patients were mostly commonly generated sequences. Functional markers like CD4, CD8 and FOXP3 were missed in bulk sequencing.

Blood replicates held 0.5 ug DNA, tumor or normal breast around 1.5 ug, two each. TCRdb's table, derived via immunoSEQ multiplex PCR, lists solely in-frame clones and lacks some. The profile shows tens of thousands of clones, about three quarters of them singletons. CDR1 is SGHTA and CDR2 is FQGTGA in the germline V gene. V lost 4 bases, J lost 6 bases, and 11 bases stayed unmatched. CDR3 size: 16 residues. Turning to this clone: The antigen remains undetermined.

This clonotype was sampled from a person between 35 and 49 years old with breast cancer. The chain uses TRBV7-3 and TRBJ2-2; 7 positions match TRBD2. The sequencing input was blood. This chain's CDR3 is CASSSHPGRESGELFF. The CDR3 bases are TGTGCCAGCAGCTCCCACCCCGGGCGGGAGTCCGGGGAGCTGTTTTTT.